The 11 T cell receptor beta chains below come from one sample, sequenced in a study of T cells expressing NK-cell markers. TCRdb reprocessed the 5' RACE reads, with one entry per CDR3 protein and no DNA. The repertoire table contains 150,000 to 180,000 distinct CDR3 sequences. Sequences were obtained from blood T cells: a sorted CD56 or NKG2C T cell subset, CD4+ or CD8+ T cells, or bulk PBMC T cells (not recorded which). The receptors come from a woman aged 45-59 years in good health.

The chain carries TRBV9 and TRBJ2-5; there is no DNA to check the TCRdb D call of TRBD1. CDR3 length equals 15 residues. Germline CDR1 is SGDLS and CDR2 is YYNGEE. CDR3 region: CASSPRTGNQETQYF.

This chain joins TRBV11-3 and TRBJ2-3; TCRdb names TRBD1, which stays unverified in the absence of DNA. Germline CDR1 is SGHNT and CDR2 is YENEEA. The CDR3 spans 13 residues. The CDR3: CASRGGGADTQYF.

The chain recombines TRBV7-8 with TRBJ2-3; TCRdb's D call, TRBD1, is unchecked because there is no DNA. Germline CDR1 reads SGHVS; CDR2 reads FQNEAQ. The CDR3 is made up of 15 amino acids. The CDR3 sequence is CASIRRATNGDTQYF.

The chain links TRBV20-1 to TRBJ2-5; without DNA, the TCRdb call of TRBD2 cannot be checked. This CDR3 comprises 18 residues. Germline loops: CDR1 DFQATT, CDR2 SNEGSKA (reference sequence). The CDR3 spells CSARDIGLAGDYQETQYF.

The J gene is TRBJ1-6, the V gene TRBV27. The CDR3 has 11 amino acids. The germline V gene has CDR1 MNHEY and CDR2 SMNVEV (reference sequence). CDR3 region: CASSLLSPLHF.

The rearrangement joins TRBV19 to TRBJ2-7; TCRdb selects TRBD2, and the lack of DNA leaves this call unchecked. Germline V gene sequence: CDR1 LNHDA, CDR2 SQIVND (reference sequence). The CDR3 consists of 13 residues. The chain's CDR3 is CATWDSASYEQYF. Filled out from reference TRBV19 and TRBJ2-7, the complete variable domain reads DGGITQSPKYLFRKEGQNVTLSCEQNLNHDAMYWYRQDPGQGLRLIYYSQIVNDFQKGDIAEGYSVSREKKESFPLTVTSAQKNPTAFYLCATWDSASYEQYFGPGTRLTVT.

This chain joins TRBV10-3 and TRBJ2-7. This CDR3 comprises 13 residues. CDR1 and CDR2 (germline): ENHRY, SYGVKD. The CDR3 loop is CAISEWQFYEQYF.

The chain has TRBV7-9 and TRBJ2-5; the TCRdb D gene call, TRBD2, has no DNA to confirm it. CDR1 is SEHNR and CDR2 is FQNEAQ in the germline V gene (reference sequence). The CDR3 has 16 residues. CDR3 loop: CASSWGLADFQETQYF.

The V gene is TRBV7-9, the J gene TRBJ2-3; absent DNA, TCRdb's TRBD2 call cannot be checked. CDR3 length equals 18 residues. Germline CDR1 reads SEHNR; CDR2 reads FQNEAQ (reference sequence). CDR3 amino acids: CASSLAVSGRAGADTQYF.

J is TRBJ2-1 and V is TRBV7-9; lacking DNA, the TRBD2 call made by TCRdb goes unchecked. The CDR3 sequence is 16 residues long. CDR1 and CDR2 (germline): SEHNR, FQNEAQ (reference sequence). CDR3 sequence reads: CASSLRDSGSYNEQFF.

The chain couples TRBV6-5 to TRBJ2-7; checking the TCRdb D call of TRBD1 is not possible without DNA. Germline loops: CDR1 MNHEY, CDR2 SVGAGI. The CDR3 extends over 14 amino acids. CDR3 sequence: CASSFDSDAYEQYF.